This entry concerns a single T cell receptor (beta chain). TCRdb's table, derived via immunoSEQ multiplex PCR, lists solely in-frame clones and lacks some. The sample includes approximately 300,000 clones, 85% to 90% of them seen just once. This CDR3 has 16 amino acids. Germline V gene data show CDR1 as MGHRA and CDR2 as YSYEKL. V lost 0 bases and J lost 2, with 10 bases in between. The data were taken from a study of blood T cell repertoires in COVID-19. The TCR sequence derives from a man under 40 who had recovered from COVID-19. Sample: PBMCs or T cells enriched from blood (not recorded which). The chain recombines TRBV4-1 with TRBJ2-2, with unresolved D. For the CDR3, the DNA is TGCGCCAGCAGCCAAGATGTAACAGCAAACACCGGGGAGCTGTTTTTT. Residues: CASSQDVTANTGELFF.